This TCR beta chain was sequenced for a study of blood T cell repertoires in COVID-19. Study in general: Acute-phase and convalescent COVID-19 samples originated in the United States, Italy and Spain.

CDR3 length: 12 residues. V was trimmed by 7 bases and J by 5 bases, leaving 8 bases between them. CDR1 and CDR2 (germline): MNHEY, SVGAGI. Original handling: Amplification of reference gene primers was used by the study to estimate nucleated cell counts. TCRdb's table, derived via immunoSEQ multiplex PCR, lists solely in-frame clones and lacks some. V and J calls and clone size are given by that table; D and trimming were obtained from the DNA. The table lists approximately 300,000 clones, roughly nine tenths of them singletons, with about 5% in the top ten. This TCR came from a man aged 55 to 69 who had recovered from COVID-19. Specimen: PBMCs or T cells enriched from blood (not recorded which). The J gene is TRBJ2-2, the V gene TRBV6-5; D might be TRBD1 (5 bases). The CDR3 nucleotides read TGTGCCAGCACAAAGGGGACCGGGGAGCTGTTTTTT. It codes for CASTKGTGELFF.